These 30 T cell receptor beta chains came from one sample sequenced in a study of blood T cell repertoires in COVID-19. TCRdb's table, derived via immunoSEQ multiplex PCR, lists solely in-frame clones and lacks some. The sample records more than 95,000 clones, 80% being singletons. Source material: peripheral blood. The origin of the receptors is a human donor in a cohort sampled during active COVID-19.

The rearrangement joins TRBV24-1 to TRBJ2-5; D may be TRBD1 or TRBD2 (12 bases each). V lost 5 bases to trimming and J lost 4 bases, with 31 bases between them. The CDR3 is made up of 20 amino acids. CDR1 is KGHDR and CDR2 is SFDVKD in the germline V gene. CDR3 loop: CATSGRDRGRGLAGLETQYF. The CDR3 bases are TGTGCCACCAGTGGACGGGACAGGGGGCGCGGACTAGCGGGGCTAGAGACCCAGTACTTC.

The rearrangement uses TRBV6-6 and TRBJ2-5; D is unclear. Germline-derived CDR1 and CDR2 are MNHNY and SVGAGI (reference sequence). Trimming took 8 bases from V and 7 from J, leaving 8 bases between them. The CDR3 consists of 10 residues. The CDR3 loop is CASSSGTQYF. The CDR3 DNA is TGTGCCAGCTCCTCCGGGACCCAGTACTTC.

This chain uses TRBV11-2 with TRBJ1-4; weak D call: TRBD1 (5 bases). The V gene's germline CDR1 is SGHAT and CDR2 FQNNGV. V lost 3 bases, J lost 8 bases, and 13 bases lay in between. The CDR3 consists of 14 residues. In nucleotides, the CDR3 is TGTGCCAGCAGCTTTCGGGGGGACGGAGAAAAACTGTTTTTT. This codes for CASSFRGDGEKLFF.

The chain carries TRBV4-2 and TRBJ1-3; 8 bases match TRBD1. The V gene's germline CDR1 is LGHNA and CDR2 YNFKEQ. This CDR3 contains 19 residues. The V gene end was trimmed by 0 bases and the J gene end by 2 bases; junction bases not matched to a gene: 12. CDR3 sequence: CASSQDLADRAGAGNTIYF. The CDR3 bases are TGTGCCAGCAGCCAAGATTTGGCGGACAGGGCCGGAGCTGGAAACACCATATATTTT.

The gene calls are TRBV7-2 and TRBJ2-7, with a possible D match to TRBD2 (5 bases). This CDR3 has 16 amino acids. The ends were cut back, 6 bases at V and 5 bases at J, with 23 bases in the middle. Germline lookup yields CDR1 SGHTA and CDR2 FQGNSA. CDR3 bases: TGTGCCAGCAGGTTTAGCGCCACCGTAGCGTCAGACGAGCAGTACTTC. Translated, it gives CASRFSATVASDEQYF.

This rearrangement joins TRBV7-9 to TRBJ2-4, with a tentative D call TRBD2 (7 bases). Between the trimmed V and J ends, which lost 5 bases and 6 bases, there was a span of 17 bases. Germline lookup yields CDR1 SEHNR and CDR2 FQNEAQ (reference sequence). CDR3 length equals 15 residues. In nucleotides, the CDR3 is TGTGCCAGCAGCAATAGTCGGGGGGCGGGAAACATTCAGTACTTC. As protein: CASSNSRGAGNIQYF.

A single count supports this clone. J is TRBJ1-5 and V is TRBV27; a weak D match, TRBD1 (5 bases). Trimming took 6 bases from V and 0 from J, leaving 21 bases between them. The CDR3 is 18 amino acids. CDR1 and CDR2 (germline): MNHEY, SMNVEV (reference sequence). CDR3 residues: CASRRGAGLPYSNQPQHF. The CDR3 DNA is TGTGCCAGCAGGAGAGGGGCGGGGTTACCCTATAGCAATCAGCCCCAGCATTTT.

The chain has TRBV7-9 and TRBJ1-1, with D unclear. V lost 6 bases, J lost 4 bases, and 12 bases lay in between. The germline V gene has CDR1 SEHNR and CDR2 FQNEAQ (reference sequence). The length of the CDR3 is 13 residues. CDR3 bases: TGTGCCAGCAGGGACTCAGGAGGCACTGAAGCTTTCTTT. Translating gives CASRDSGGTEAFF.

The V call is TRBV7-2, the J call TRBJ1-5; D may be TRBD1 (6 bases). Germline lookup yields CDR1 SGHTA and CDR2 FQGNSA. The CDR3 is 17 residues long. Trimming stripped 6 bases from V and 1 base from J, with 19 bases between. The CDR3, as DNA: TGTGCCAGCAGTACAAGGGCCAGGGGAGTAAGCAATCAGCCCCAGCATTTT. Translated: CASSTRARGVSNQPQHF.

V and J are TRBV15 and TRBJ2-5, with D possibly TRBD1 on 5 matching bases. This CDR3 is built from 14 residues. Germline V gene data show CDR1 as LNHNV and CDR2 as YYDKDF (reference sequence). Deletions cut 6 bases from V and 4 bases from J, with 15 bases between. CDR3 region: CATSYRPGLETQYF. For the CDR3, the DNA is TGTGCCACCAGTTATCGCCCAGGGCTAGAGACCCAGTACTTC.

This clone was seen a few times. The chain employs TRBV30 and TRBJ2-1; the D gene is possibly TRBD1 (5 bases). From germline, CDR1 is GTSNPN and CDR2 SVGIG (reference sequence). This CDR3 spans 12 amino acids. Trimming took 5 bases from V and 0 from J, leaving 5 bases between them. The CDR3 region has the DNA TGTGCCTGGGACAGCTCCTACAATGAGCAGTTCTTC. Its translation: CAWDSSYNEQFF.

The chain combines TRBV18 with TRBJ1-1; weak D call: TRBD1 (5 bases). Trimming removed 5 bases at V and 1 base at J, with 11 bases between. This CDR3 has 14 amino acids. Per the germline V gene, CDR1 is KGHSH and CDR2 is LQKENI. CDR3 coding DNA: TGTGCCAGCTCAAAATCGACAGAGAACACTGAAGCTTTCTTT. As protein: CASSKSTENTEAFF.

The rearrangement joins TRBV5-1 to TRBJ2-5, with D possibly being TRBD2 (6 bases). Germline lookup yields CDR1 SGHRS and CDR2 YFSETQ. V gave up 1 base and J gave up 3 bases, with 16 bases separating them. The CDR3 sequence is 16 residues long. The CDR3 sequence is CASSLNPAGTEETQYF. The CDR3 DNA is TGCGCCAGCAGCTTGAATCCAGCGGGCACGGAAGAGACCCAGTACTTC.

J is TRBJ2-7 and V is TRBV3-1 (or the pseudogene TRBV3-2); 7 bases are a match to TRBD2. The CDR3 is 14 amino acids. In germline, CDR1 is LGHDT, CDR2 YNNKEL (reference sequence). V lost 1 base, J lost 6 bases, and 6 bases stayed unmatched. The CDR3 loop is CASSQGTRKGEQYF. CDR3 nucleotide sequence: TGTGCCAGCAGCCAAGGGACTAGGAAAGGCGAGCAGTACTTC.

This clone has more than one count but fewer than ten. The chain combines TRBV11-3 with TRBJ2-5, with 9 bases matching TRBD1. Trimming at V came to 5 bases and at J to 5 bases, leaving 9 bases not matched to a gene. The germline gives CDR1 SGHNT, CDR2 YENEEA. This CDR3 has 15 amino acids. The CDR3 DNA is TGTGCCAGCAGCCTAGGGGGCGGGACAGGGGAGACCCAGTACTTC. Translated, it gives CASSLGGGTGETQYF.

The V gene is TRBV19, the J gene TRBJ1-3, with D perhaps matching TRBD1 (5 bases). CDR1 and CDR2 from the germline V gene are LNHDA and SQIVND (reference sequence). V was cut by 4 bases and J by 2 bases, with 12 bases left in between. This CDR3 is 15 amino acids long. Here the CDR3 DNA reads TGTGCCAGTAGTAAGCCGGGGGGAACTGGAAACACCATATATTTT. This translates into CASSKPGGTGNTIYF. The full variable domain, completed using reference TRBV19 and TRBJ1-3, is DGGITQSPKYLFRKEGQNVTLSCEQNLNHDAMYWYRQDPGQGLRLIYYSQIVNDFQKGDIAEGYSVSREKKESFPLTVTSAQKNPTAFYLCASSKPGGTGNTIYFGEGSWLTVV.

This chain joins TRBV7-9 and TRBJ1-6; tentative D call: TRBD1 (5 bases). The germline V gene has CDR1 SEHNR and CDR2 FQNEAQ (reference sequence). CDR3 length: 15 residues. V lost 1 base and J 10 bases, leaving 14 bases between the germline ends. The chain's CDR3 is CASSLVQARASPLHF. The CDR3, as DNA: TGTGCCAGCAGCTTAGTACAGGCAAGGGCCTCACCCCTCCACTTT.

The rearrangement joins TRBV27 to TRBJ1-3, with a possible D match to TRBD1 (6 bases). This CDR3 contains 16 residues. V was trimmed by 7 bases and J by 0 bases, leaving 16 bases between them. CDR1 and CDR2 from the germline V gene are MNHEY and SMNVEV (reference sequence). CDR3 loop: CASIPGGPSSGNTIYF. The CDR3 bases are TGTGCCAGCATCCCGGGGGGCCCGAGCTCTGGAAACACCATATATTTT.

The chain recombines TRBV12-1 with TRBJ1-2. TRBV12-1 is marked as a pseudogene. CDR3 length: 13 amino acids. This CDR3 reads CASSFREFNGYTF. The CDR3 DNA reads TGTGCCAGCAGCTTTCGCGAATTCAATGGCTACACCTTC.

This clone was seen just once. The rearrangement uses TRBV29-1 and TRBJ2-1; TRBD2 matches 10 bases. V dropped 6 bases and J dropped 3; count of bases not matched to a gene: 11. The germline V gene has CDR1 SQVTM and CDR2 ANQGSEA. This CDR3 is built from 16 residues. DNA for the CDR3: TGCAGCGTGAAGGAGCGGGAGGGCCGCTACTACAATGAGCAGTTCTTC. It encodes CSVKEREGRYYNEQFF.

This clone was detected a few times. A junction end diverges from the germline sequence, so it may reflect a read error. V gene TRBV2 combines with J gene TRBJ2-5; a weak D match, TRBD1 (5 bases). CDR1 is SNHLY and CDR2 is FYNNEI in the germline V gene. This CDR3 contains 11 residues. This CDR3 reads CASSRTRAKDF. The CDR3, as DNA: TGTGCCAGCAGTCGGACAAGGGCCAAGGACTTC.

This chain links TRBV2 with TRBJ2-3; D is possibly TRBD2 (5 bases). The germline V gene encodes CDR1 SNHLY and CDR2 FYNNEI. V was shortened by 4 bases and J by 2 bases, with 10 bases between the two germline ends. The CDR3 consists of 14 residues. The CDR3 DNA sequence: TGTGCCAGCAGTGTCGGTCTAGCCACAGATACGCAGTATTTT. This gives the protein CASSVGLATDTQYF.

This clone was counted only a few times. The J gene is TRBJ1-4, the V gene TRBV7-9; a possible D gene is TRBD1 (6 bases). Germline CDR1 and CDR2: SEHNR and FQNEAQ (reference sequence). CDR3 length equals 15 residues. V lost 10 bases and J 0 bases, leaving 15 bases between the germline ends. In DNA, the CDR3 is TGTGCCACCCCAAAACAGGGTTCAACTAATGAAAAACTGTTTTTT. Its translation: CATPKQGSTNEKLFF.

This clone occurred a few times. The CDR3 protein is CSVESFNDRVETQYF. The CDR3 DNA sequence: TGCAGCGTCGAATCCTTTAACGACAGGGTAGAGACCCAGTACTTC. This chain connects TRBV29-1 to TRBJ2-5; TRBD1 agrees at 7 bases. This CDR3 is built from 15 residues. CDR1 and CDR2 (germline): SQVTM, ANQGSEA. The trim removed 6 bases at V and 4 bases at J, leaving 14 bases unmatched.

V usage is TRBV28 and J usage is TRBJ2-2, with 8 bases identical to TRBD1. Trimming removed 5 bases from V and 5 bases from J; junction bases left unmatched: 7. The CDR3 sequence is 15 residues long. Germline V gene data show CDR1 as MDHEN and CDR2 as SYDVKM. CDR3 in DNA: TGTGCCAGCAGTCGGATACGGACAGGGACCGGGGAGCTGTTTTTT. Translated, it gives CASSRIRTGTGELFF.

V and J are TRBV6-1 and TRBJ2-1; TRBD1 matches 7 bases. The CDR3 contains 14 residues. The V and J ends lost 2 bases and 13 bases, in that order; junction bases with no gene match: 11. The germline V gene encodes CDR1 MNHNS and CDR2 SASEGT. In nucleotides, the CDR3 is TGTGCCAGCAGTGAAACTTATGCCAGGGGGATTCAGTTCTTC. Protein: CASSETYARGIQFF.

This rearrangement joins TRBV4-3 to TRBJ1-2; D is unresolved. CDR1 is LGHNA and CDR2 is YSLEER in the germline V gene. This CDR3 is built from 16 residues. V was pared by 0 bases and J by 0 bases, with 11 bases between. CDR3 DNA: TGCGCCAGCAGCCAAGATAGGGAGATACCTAACTATGGCTACACCTTC. It translates to CASSQDREIPNYGYTF.

The chain employs TRBV3-1 (or the pseudogene TRBV3-2) and TRBJ2-5, with 10 bases identical to TRBD2. Per germline, CDR1 LGHDT and CDR2 YNNKEL (reference sequence). CDR3 size: 16 residues. With 0 bases clipped from V and 5 bases from J, the junction kept 6 bases outside the gene matches. CDR3 region: CASSQDSLAGVETQYF. CDR3 coding DNA: TGTGCCAGCAGCCAAGATAGCCTAGCGGGAGTGGAGACCCAGTACTTC.

The chain is built from TRBV5-4 and TRBJ2-5, with 7 bases aligning to TRBD1. The germline V gene has CDR1 SGHNT and CDR2 YYREEE (reference sequence). The CDR3 has 14 amino acids. V gave up 5 bases and J gave up 2 bases; unmatched junction bases: 6. In DNA, the CDR3 is TGTGCCAGCAGTTACGAACAGGGGCAAGAGACCCAGTACTTC. Amino acid sequence: CASSYEQGQETQYF.

This sequence joins TRBV6-6 and TRBJ1-5; D gene uncertain. V was shortened by 7 bases and J by 3 bases, with 16 bases between the two germline ends. Per the germline V gene, CDR1 is MNHNY and CDR2 is SVGAGI (reference sequence). The CDR3 is made up of 15 amino acids. This CDR3 is CASTHGGQINQPQHF. The CDR3 nucleotides are TGTGCCAGCACCCACGGTGGGCAGATCAATCAGCCCCAGCATTTT.